A single sample is the source of the 30 T cell receptor beta chains below, sequenced in a study of early T cells in non-severe SARS-CoV-2 infection. One entry per CDR3 protein results from TCRdb running MiXCR on the 5' RACE reads. The sample includes about 52,000 distinct CDR3 sequences, over 7% of them seen just once. The sequenced sample was whole blood. The receptor source for this set is an adult who was a healthcare worker with PCR-confirmed SARS-CoV-2 infection or an uninfected control (not recorded which).

Only a few counts were recorded for this clonotype. The rearrangement uses TRBV7-9 and TRBJ1-2, with no clear D. Germline assignment: CDR1 SEHNR and CDR2 FQNEAQ (reference sequence). V was shortened by 4 bases and J by 2 bases, with 5 bases between the two germline ends. This CDR3 comprises 12 residues. CDR3 DNA sequence: TGTGCCAGCAGCTCAACGAACTATGGCTACACCTTC. Its protein is CASSSTNYGYTF.

This clonotype was seen ten or more times. V and J are TRBV19 and TRBJ2-1; 13 bases fit TRBD2. The CDR3 is 19 amino acids. Trimming cost V 3 bases and J 9 bases; bases outside gene matches: 17. CDR1 LNHDA and CDR2 SQIVND come from the germline V gene (reference sequence). CDR3 coding DNA: TGTGCCAGTAGTATTCGGGAGGGCCGGACTAGCGGGAGAACTGGTGAGCAGTTCTTC. Amino acid sequence: CASSIREGRTSGRTGEQFF.

This clonotype occurred a few times. The rearrangement uses TRBV5-1 and TRBJ1-2; no reliable D call. Trimming removed 4 bases at V and 4 bases at J, with 11 bases between. This CDR3 contains 13 residues. The germline gives CDR1 SGHRS, CDR2 YFSETQ. DNA for the CDR3: TGCGCCAGCAGCCGTATTGATTTCTATGGCTACACCTTC. Encoded protein: CASSRIDFYGYTF.

This clonotype was observed a handful of times. This may come from a read error, since a much larger clone is one base off. This chain uses TRBV5-5 with TRBJ2-6; D gene uncertain. CDR1 SGHKS and CDR2 YYEKEE come from the germline V gene (reference sequence). This CDR3 comprises 15 residues. The DNA of the CDR3 is TGTACCAGCATCCTAGGGCCATCTGGGGCCAACGTCCTGACTTTC. Residues: CTSILGPSGANVLTF.

V gene TRBV7-6 combines with J gene TRBJ2-5; unclear D gene. V gave up 2 bases and J gave up 4 bases, with 17 bases separating them. CDR1 is SGHVS and CDR2 is FNYEAQ in the germline V gene. This CDR3 has 16 residues. The CDR3 DNA reads TGTGCCAGCAGCTTAACCGGACCTCTCACGGGAGAGACCCAGTACTTC. Translated, it gives CASSLTGPLTGETQYF.

This chain connects TRBV10-1 to TRBJ2-1; possibly TRBD1 for D (5 bases). Germline CDR1 is WNHNN and CDR2 is SYGVQD (reference sequence). This CDR3 comprises 15 residues. The V end lost 2 bases, the J end lost 3 bases, and 11 bases lay between the germline ends. The CDR3 spells CASSEGRAFYNEQFF. The CDR3 DNA follows: TGCGCCAGCAGTGAGGGCAGGGCCTTCTACAATGAGCAGTTCTTC.

This clonotype was observed at least ten times. The chain combines TRBV5-1 with TRBJ2-7; 8 nucleotides match TRBD1. V lost 5 bases and J lost 2; bases outside the gene matches: 6. The germline V gene encodes CDR1 SGHRS and CDR2 YFSETQ. This CDR3 contains 14 residues. CDR3: CASSSRGLPYEQYF. CDR3 DNA sequence: TGCGCCAGCAGTTCCAGGGGGCTCCCCTACGAGCAGTACTTC.

J is TRBJ2-3 and V is TRBV7-6; TRBD1 is a possible D gene (5 bases). The V end lost 1 base, the J end lost 4 bases, and 18 bases lay between the germline ends. This CDR3 has 17 amino acids. From germline, CDR1 is SGHVS and CDR2 FNYEAQ. CDR3 amino acids: CASSLGVLPMGPDTQYF. The DNA of the CDR3 is TGTGCCAGCAGCTTAGGGGTTTTACCCATGGGGCCAGATACGCAGTATTTT.

The chain joins TRBV6-2 or TRBV6-3 to TRBJ2-3, with 8 bases lining up with TRBD2. Unmatched junction bases numbered 4, after V lost 2 bases and J lost 3 bases. Looked up from germline, CDR1 is MNHEY and CDR2 is SVGEGT. CDR3 length equals 15 residues. The DNA for the CDR3 is TGTGCCAGCAGTTACAAAAGCGGGGGAACAGATACGCAGTATTTT. Protein: CASSYKSGGTDTQYF.

Many counts were recorded for this clonotype. The J gene is TRBJ2-1, the V gene TRBV20-1; 12 bases fit TRBD2. The CDR3 has 14 amino acids. V shed 6 bases, J shed 7 bases, and the junction held 7 bases outside the gene matches. Germline values: CDR1 DFQATT, CDR2 SNEGSKA (reference sequence). The CDR3 sequence: CSASGLAGRNEQFF. The DNA for the CDR3 is TGCAGTGCATCCGGACTAGCGGGACGTAATGAGCAGTTCTTC.

In this sample, this clonotype turned up a few times. The chain links TRBV20-1 to TRBJ1-6; 9 bases map to TRBD1. Germline V gene lookup returns CDR1 DFQATT and CDR2 SNEGSKA (reference sequence). Unmatched junction bases numbered 9, after V lost 5 bases and J lost 10 bases. The CDR3 spans 14 residues. The CDR3 bases are TGCAGTGCTGTTCCGGGACAGGGCAGGTCACCCCTCCACTTT. Translation: CSAVPGQGRSPLHF.

The chain is built from TRBV7-9 and TRBJ1-2; D is perhaps TRBD1 (6 bases). The germline gives CDR1 SEHNR, CDR2 FQNEAQ (reference sequence). V lost 2 bases and J lost 6, with 16 bases in between. The CDR3 extends over 15 amino acids. The CDR3 loop reads CASSLTPQGSHGYTF. CDR3 nucleotides: TGTGCCAGCAGCTTAACGCCTCAGGGGAGCCATGGCTACACCTTC.

In its sample, this clonotype was seen a few times. The chain recombines TRBV20-1 with TRBJ2-1, with 14 bases identical to TRBD2. The CDR3 loop spans 17 amino acids. Trimming removed 1 base from V and 9 bases from J; junction bases left unmatched: 11. Germline values: CDR1 DFQATT, CDR2 SNEGSKA (reference sequence). This chain's CDR3 is CSARGHQGTSGRGEQFF. The CDR3 nucleotides read TGCAGTGCTAGAGGACACCAGGGGACTAGCGGGAGAGGTGAGCAGTTCTTC.

This chain links TRBV29-1 with TRBJ2-7; D may be TRBD1 or TRBD2 (5 bases each). From germline, CDR1 is SQVTM and CDR2 ANQGSEA. V lost 7 bases, J lost 1 base, and 14 bases lay in between. This CDR3 is 13 amino acids long. CDR3 sequence (DNA): TGCAGCGGGGTTCGGGACGTATCCTACGAGCAGTACTTC. Translating it yields CSGVRDVSYEQYF.

This clonotype was counted ten times or more. The chain combines TRBV12-3 or TRBV12-4 with TRBJ2-7, with no clear D. The CDR3 spans 14 residues. With 2 bases removed from V and 5 bases from J, the gap between germline ends came to 13 bases. For the CDR3, the DNA is TGTGCCAGCAGTTTATCTATGCTGGATAACGAGCAGTACTTC. This gives the protein CASSLSMLDNEQYF.

This clonotype showed up many times. CDR3 bases: TGCAGTGCTAGAGAGGGTCCGTCACCCCTCCACTTT. Translating gives CSAREGPSPLHF. The chain links TRBV20-1 to TRBJ1-6; D not resolved. The length of the CDR3 is 12 residues. The germline CDR1 and CDR2 sequences are DFQATT and SNEGSKA (reference sequence). The V end was cut by 0 bases, the J end by 10 bases, with 7 bases between.

By sample share, this clonotype is medium-sized (0.01 to 0.1%). This chain joins TRBV12-3 or TRBV12-4 and TRBJ1-1, with D tentatively TRBD1 (6 bases). V was clipped by 2 bases and J by 4 bases, with 11 bases between them. The CDR3 totals 14 residues. This CDR3 is CASSLIGGSTEAFF. DNA for the CDR3: TGTGCCAGCAGTTTAATTGGGGGCTCCACTGAAGCTTTCTTT.

This clonotype showed up many times. The genes are TRBV2 and TRBJ2-7; D call uncertain. The CDR3 is 10 amino acids. The V end was cut by 5 bases, the J end by 3 bases, with 2 bases between. CDR1 and CDR2 from the germline V gene are SNHLY and FYNNEI. CDR3 DNA sequence: TGTGCCAGCAGTAACTACGAGCAGTACTTC. As protein: CASSNYEQYF.

The rearrangement joins TRBV29-1 to TRBJ1-1; 9 bases are shared with TRBD1. The ends lost 6 bases at V and 5 bases at J; junction bases unmatched: 7. This CDR3 has 13 amino acids. CDR1 is SQVTM and CDR2 is ANQGSEA in the germline V gene. CDR3 bases: TGCAGCGTCCCGGGACAGGGATTTACTGAAGCTTTCTTT. It specifies CSVPGQGFTEAFF. Using reference TRBV29-1 and TRBJ1-1 for the parts outside the CDR3, the full variable domain is SAVISQKPSRDICQRGTSLTIQCQVDSQVTMMFWYRQQPGQSLTLIATANQGSEATYESGFVIDKFPISRPNLTFSTLTVSNMSPEDSSIYLCSVPGQGFTEAFFGQGTRLTVV.

The V and J genes are TRBV19 and TRBJ2-7, with D unresolved. Germline V gene lookup returns CDR1 LNHDA and CDR2 SQIVND (reference sequence). The CDR3 is made up of 14 amino acids. V was trimmed by 5 bases and J by 0 bases, leaving 11 bases between them. The CDR3 protein is CASSFGISSYEQYF. For the CDR3, the DNA is TGTGCCAGTAGTTTCGGTATTAGCTCCTACGAGCAGTACTTC.

This clonotype was detected only a few times. The CDR3 DNA is TGTGCCAGCAGCTTCCGGGACAGCCATGGAAACACCATATATTTT. It codes for CASSFRDSHGNTIYF. This chain uses TRBV11-1 with TRBJ1-3, with 7 bases aligning to TRBD1. Germline loops: CDR1 SGHAT, CDR2 FQDESV (reference sequence). CDR3 length equals 15 residues. V trimming: 3 bases; J trimming: 3 bases; junction bases outside the gene matches: 5.

This clonotype was picked up many times. The genes are TRBV21-1 and TRBJ2-7; the tabulated D call, TRBD2, remains unverified against the DNA. TRBV21-1 is noted as a pseudogene. This CDR3 is 18 amino acids long. CDR3 sequence (DNA): TGTGCCAGCAGCAAGAAAATCCTAGCGGGAGGGTGCCCCTACGAGCAGTACTTC. Its translation: CASSKKILAGGCPYEQYF.

This clonotype was seen a few times. The V gene is TRBV27, the J gene TRBJ1-1; D is perhaps TRBD1 (5 bases). The CDR3 has 14 amino acids. Trimming left V 3 bases short and J 5 bases short, with 13 bases between. Germline assignment: CDR1 MNHEY and CDR2 SMNVEV (reference sequence). CDR3 loop: CASSFGQGATEAFF. The CDR3 DNA follows: TGTGCCAGCAGTTTCGGGCAGGGAGCGACTGAAGCTTTCTTT.

This clonotype came up many times. The chain carries TRBV29-1 and TRBJ1-2; 8 bases fit TRBD1. The germline CDR1 and CDR2 sequences are SQVTM and ANQGSEA. J lost 1 base, V lost 6 bases, and 7 bases had no gene match. The CDR3 covers 14 residues. The CDR3 loop is CSVPNRGNNYGYTF. The CDR3 nucleotides read TGCAGCGTCCCAAACAGGGGGAATAACTATGGCTACACCTTC.

This clonotype was picked up a small number of times. V usage is TRBV11-3 and J usage is TRBJ2-1, with unresolved D. With 1 base removed from V and 5 bases from J, the gap between germline ends came to 12 bases. Per germline, CDR1 SGHNT and CDR2 YENEEA. The CDR3 covers 15 residues. This CDR3 is CASSLALSNNNEQFF. For the CDR3, the DNA is TGTGCCAGCAGCTTAGCACTCTCTAATAACAATGAGCAGTTCTTC.

This clonotype appeared many times. The gene calls are TRBV18 and TRBJ1-1; 9 bases match TRBD1. The CDR3 spans 15 residues. V dropped 5 bases and J dropped 2; count of bases not matched to a gene: 6. Per the germline V gene, CDR1 is KGHSH and CDR2 is LQKENI. CDR3 in DNA: TGTGCCAGCTCAGATACAGGGGGCATAAACACTGAAGCTTTCTTT. Protein: CASSDTGGINTEAFF.

This chain connects TRBV3-1 to TRBJ2-1; no clear D. This CDR3 spans 13 amino acids. CDR1 and CDR2 from the germline V gene are LGHDT and YNNKEL (reference sequence). Trimming took off 3 bases at V and 11 bases at J, with 14 bases between the two ends. The CDR3 DNA reads TGTGCCAGCAGCCATGGCTATGGCCTTCAGCAGTTCTTC. This gives the protein CASSHGYGLQQFF.

This clonotype was seen ten or more times. The chain recombines TRBV2 with TRBJ2-5; 9 bases are a match to TRBD1. CDR3 size: 14 residues. Germline assignment: CDR1 SNHLY and CDR2 FYNNEI. With 7 bases clipped from V and 5 bases from J, the junction kept 8 bases outside the gene matches. This chain's CDR3 is CASTETGGIETQYF. The DNA for the CDR3 is TGTGCCAGCACCGAGACAGGGGGAATCGAGACCCAGTACTTC.

V is TRBV5-1 and J is TRBJ2-7; no clear D gene. Trimming stripped 5 bases from V and 0 bases from J, with 12 bases between. The CDR3 sequence is 14 residues long. Germline V gives CDR1 SGHRS, CDR2 YFSETQ. CDR3 region: CASRSTASSYEQYF. The DNA of the CDR3 is TGCGCCAGCAGAAGTACCGCTAGCTCCTACGAGCAGTACTTC.

This clonotype has a count of ten or more. The J gene is TRBJ1-2, the V gene TRBV13; D is possibly TRBD1 (5 bases). Per the germline V gene, CDR1 is PRHDT and CDR2 is FYEKMQ (reference sequence). This CDR3 spans 14 amino acids. V shed 5 bases and J shed 4 bases, with 14 bases lying between them. The CDR3 DNA reads as TGTGCCAGCAGCACGGGACTTGCCCCCTATGGCTACACCTTC. Amino acids: CASSTGLAPYGYTF. Looking up the rest from reference TRBV13 and TRBJ1-2 gives the full variable domain: AAGVIQSPRHLIKEKRETATLKCYPIPRHDTVYWYQQGPGQDPQFLISFYEKMQSDKGSIPDRFSAQQFSDYHSELNMSSLELGDSALYFCASSTGLAPYGYTFGSGTRLTVV.